These 5 T cell receptor beta chains were all obtained from the same sample, sequenced in a study of shared clonotypes between healthy human individuals. Only in-frame clones appear in the TCRdb table, and some are missing; sequencing was by immunoSEQ multiplex PCR. The sample comprises 2.5 million or so clones, 85% to 95% of which are singletons, and 0.11% to 0.15% rests with the top ten. Sequencing input: naive CD4+ T cells sorted from blood. The subset is: CD45RA+ positively selected. The receptor set was obtained from a man between 18 and 35 years old in good health.

CDR3 nucleotides: TGTGCCAGCAGTCGGACAGAATACGAGCAGTACTTC. This sequence encodes CASSRTEYEQYF. This sequence joins TRBV6-5 and TRBJ2-7; a possible D gene is TRBD1 (6 bases). The CDR3 length is 12 residues. CDR1 and CDR2 from the germline V gene are MNHEY and SVGAGI. V gave up 5 bases and J gave up 4 bases, with 9 bases separating them.

V is TRBV7-6 and J is TRBJ2-2, with D possibly being TRBD1 (6 bases). Germline V CDR1 and CDR2: SGHVS, FNYEAQ. CDR3 size: 17 residues. V was trimmed by 5 bases and J by 5 bases, leaving 21 bases between them. The CDR3 DNA reads as TGTGCCAGCAGCCTTGCTTGGCAGGGGTCAGCAACCGGGGAGCTGTTTTTT. Translation gives CASSLAWQGSATGELFF.

The table lists this clone with a few counts. This sequence joins TRBV6-5 and TRBJ2-7, with 7 bases matching TRBD1. This CDR3 contains 14 residues. The junction had 10 bases not matched to a gene; V was cut back by 6 bases and J by 5 bases. The germline V gene has CDR1 MNHEY and CDR2 SVGAGI. The CDR3 region is CASRLRQGVNEQYF. The CDR3 DNA reads TGTGCCAGCAGATTGCGACAGGGAGTCAACGAGCAGTACTTC.

The chain is built from TRBV7-2 and TRBJ2-5; D is unclear. This CDR3 spans 13 amino acids. From germline, CDR1 is SGHTA and CDR2 FQGNSA. Trimming left V 3 bases short and J 7 bases short, with 12 bases between. As DNA, the CDR3 is TGTGCCAGCAGCTTTGTCGCGCCTGGGACCCAGTACTTC. Residues: CASSFVAPGTQYF.

This chain links TRBV5-4 with TRBJ2-1; D may be TRBD2 (6 bases). This CDR3 has 15 amino acids. The V gene lost 1 base and the J gene lost 4 bases, with 12 bases spanning the gap. Germline V gives CDR1 SGHNT, CDR2 YYREEE (reference sequence). The CDR3 bases are TGTGCCAGCAGCTTGTCGGGAGCGATTTACAATGAGCAGTTCTTC. Amino acid sequence: CASSLSGAIYNEQFF.